The 19 T cell receptor beta chains below all came from one sample that was sequenced in a study of OX40 agonist ivuxolimab in advanced cancers. This table comes from immunoSEQ multiplex PCR, and its TCRdb copy is limited to in-frame clones, with some not included. This sample yields approximately 60,000 clones, of which more than 70% are seen a single time; over 6% belongs to the top ten. The sequenced sample was CD4+ or CD8+ T cells sorted from blood, obtained in a trial of the OX40 agonist ivuxolimab. The receptors derive from an adult with an advanced solid tumor such as melanoma, head and neck, liver or kidney cancer.

This clone was recorded once. The chain has TRBV4-1 and TRBJ2-3; TRBD2 agrees at 9 bases. V trimming: 4 bases; J trimming: 5 bases; junction bases outside the gene matches: 13. The length of the CDR3 is 17 residues. Germline V lookup: CDR1 MGHRA, CDR2 YSYEKL. The CDR3 region is CASSPTGAGGPLDTQYF. The CDR3 DNA follows: TGCGCCAGCAGCCCTACTGGGGCGGGAGGGCCTCTAGATACGCAGTATTTT.

The chain uses TRBV5-1 and TRBJ1-1; D unresolved. CDR3 length equals 15 residues. CDR1 is SGHRS, CDR2 YFSETQ, per germline. The germline V and J ends were trimmed by 0 bases and 10 bases, with 19 bases remaining between them. Here the CDR3 DNA reads TGCGCCAGCAGCTTGGTCTCGGATGGGCGGTCTCCAGCTTTCTTT. It translates to CASSLVSDGRSPAFF.

A note on this clone: The same CDR3 is also encoded by other DNA sequences in this sample. J is TRBJ2-3 and V is TRBV5-1; 8 nucleotides agree with TRBD2. There are 17 residues in the CDR3. CDR1 is SGHRS, CDR2 YFSETQ, per germline. J was trimmed by 0 bases and V by 0 bases; bases with no gene match: 6. The CDR3 region is CASSLEASGLSTDTQYF. The CDR3 region has the DNA TGCGCCAGCAGCTTGGAGGCTAGCGGGCTTAGCACAGATACGCAGTATTTT.

The chain links TRBV15 to TRBJ2-7, with D tentatively TRBD1 (5 bases). This CDR3 has 13 residues. V was shortened by 8 bases and J by 6 bases, with 17 bases between the two germline ends. Germline V gene lookup returns CDR1 LNHNV and CDR2 YYDKDF (reference sequence). The CDR3 nucleotides read TGTGCCACCGGGGCACCCGGCCAAGGCGAGCAGTACTTC. It translates to CATGAPGQGEQYF.

The chain couples TRBV7-6 to TRBJ1-3; D not certain. The CDR3 runs to 16 residues. V was clipped by 2 bases and J by 3 bases, with 14 bases between them. Per germline, CDR1 SGHVS and CDR2 FNYEAQ. The CDR3 loop reads CASSLSQLSNGNTIYF. The CDR3 coding sequence is TGTGCCAGCAGCTTATCGCAGCTGTCGAATGGAAACACCATATATTTT. Combining the CDR3 with reference TRBV7-6 and TRBJ1-3 gives the whole variable domain GAGVSQSPRYKVTKRGQDVALRCDPISGHVSLYWYRQALGQGPEFLTYFNYEAQQDKSGLPNDRFSAERPEGSISTLTIQRTEQRDSAMYRCASSLSQLSNGNTIYFGEGSWLTVV.

This rearrangement joins TRBV5-5 to TRBJ2-5; perhaps TRBD2 as D (5 bases). The ends were cut back, 3 bases at V and 4 bases at J, with 10 bases in the middle. This CDR3 comprises 13 residues. Germline assignment: CDR1 SGHKS and CDR2 YYEKEE (reference sequence). CDR3 DNA: TGTGCCAGCAGCTCAGGACTTCTAGAGACCCAGTACTTC. Its protein is CASSSGLLETQYF.

The chain has TRBV19 and TRBJ1-1; 7 bases map to TRBD1. V gave up 4 bases and J gave up 1 base; unmatched junction bases: 6. This CDR3 has 15 residues. Germline CDR1 and CDR2: LNHDA and SQIVND (reference sequence). The CDR3 here is CASSTRGRRNTEAFF. In DNA form, the CDR3 reads TGTGCCAGTAGTACAAGGGGGCGGAGGAACACTGAAGCTTTCTTT.

V gene TRBV28 combines with J gene TRBJ1-3; 8 bases agree with TRBD1. The CDR3 extends over 15 amino acids. Looked up from germline, CDR1 is MDHEN and CDR2 is SYDVKM. The junction had 6 bases not matched to a gene; V was cut back by 5 bases and J by 3 bases. CDR3 in DNA: TGTGCCAGCAGTGGCCAGGGGGCTAATGGAAACACCATATATTTT. It translates to CASSGQGANGNTIYF.

The chain is built from TRBV5-5 and TRBJ2-1, with 7 bases lining up with TRBD1. Germline CDR1 reads SGHKS; CDR2 reads YYEKEE (reference sequence). This CDR3 region has 15 residues. J lost 1 base, V lost 4 bases, and 5 bases had no gene match. The CDR3, as DNA: TGTGCCAGCAGCCTAGACAGGGTTTCCTACAATGAGCAGTTCTTC. Its protein product is CASSLDRVSYNEQFF. Combining the CDR3 with reference TRBV5-5 and TRBJ2-1 gives the whole variable domain DAGVTQSPTHLIKTRGQQVTLRCSPISGHKSVSWYQQVLGQGPQFIFQYYEKEERGRGNFPDRFSARQFPNYSSELNVNALLLGDSALYLCASSLDRVSYNEQFFGPGTRLTVL.

The chain joins TRBV10-3 to TRBJ2-3, with D possibly TRBD2 on 6 matching bases. Looked up from germline, CDR1 is ENHRY and CDR2 is SYGVKD. V was shortened by 5 bases and J by 5 bases, with 20 bases between the two germline ends. This CDR3 comprises 16 residues. CDR3 region: CAISTREPVGGDTQYF. The CDR3 DNA sequence: TGTGCCATCAGTACGCGGGAACCGGTCGGGGGAGATACGCAGTATTTT.

The chain is built from TRBV30 and TRBJ2-5, with 12 bases matching TRBD1. The CDR3 contains 16 residues. Germline-derived CDR1 and CDR2 are GTSNPN and SVGIG (reference sequence). J was trimmed by 1 base and V by 6 bases; bases with no gene match: 9. The CDR3 spells CACTRGTGGFQETQYF. The CDR3 DNA reads TGTGCCTGTACCCGGGGGACAGGGGGCTTCCAAGAGACCCAGTACTTC.

The sample holds a few counts of this clone. The V gene is TRBV9, the J gene TRBJ2-2, with no clear D. This CDR3 comprises 15 residues. Germline V lookup: CDR1 SGDLS, CDR2 YYNGEE. Trimming took 4 bases from V and 6 from J, leaving 16 bases between them. The CDR3 DNA reads as TGTGCCAGCAGCCTAAGGCCGGATTCTGCCGGGGAGCTGTTTTTT. Translated: CASSLRPDSAGELFF.

The J gene is TRBJ2-1, the V gene TRBV6-4, with D possibly TRBD1 on 5 matching bases. Between the trimmed V and J ends, which lost 5 bases and 0 bases, there was a span of 17 bases. The germline gives CDR1 MRHNA, CDR2 SNTAGT. This CDR3 spans 17 amino acids. The chain's CDR3 is CASSPDSAAFSYNEQFF. The CDR3 bases are TGTGCCAGCAGTCCCGACAGCGCCGCCTTCTCCTACAATGAGCAGTTCTTC.

The rearrangement uses TRBV13 and TRBJ2-3; TRBD2 matches at 15 bases. With V trimmed by 0 bases and J by 2 bases, 9 bases remained unmatched. CDR3 length equals 20 residues. CDR1 and CDR2 from the germline V gene are PRHDT and FYEKMQ (reference sequence). CDR3 nucleotides: TGTGCCAGCAGCTTAGGGGACGGGACTAGCGGGAGGCCAGTCACAGATACGCAGTATTTT. Translated, it gives CASSLGDGTSGRPVTDTQYF.

The rearrangement links TRBV28 to TRBJ1-5, with D perhaps TRBD1 (6 bases). The CDR3 has 16 residues. Trimming cost V 5 bases and J 2 bases, with 16 bases left between them. CDR1 is MDHEN and CDR2 is SYDVKM in the germline V gene. The CDR3 DNA sequence: TGTGCCAGCAGTGCCACCTGGACAGCCCGCAATCAGCCCCAGCATTTT. Residues: CASSATWTARNQPQHF.

The rearrangement uses TRBV19 and TRBJ2-5; 14 positions match TRBD2. The length of the CDR3 is 17 residues. The germline gives CDR1 LNHDA, CDR2 SQIVND (reference sequence). V lost 4 bases to trimming and J lost 7 bases; unmatched junction nucleotides: 11. The CDR3 loop reads CASSTIRLAGGGGTQYF. CDR3 bases: TGTGCCAGTAGTACAATAAGACTAGCGGGAGGGGGAGGGACCCAGTACTTC. The full variable domain, in which reference TRBV19 and TRBJ2-5 provide the parts outside the CDR3, is DGGITQSPKYLFRKEGQNVTLSCEQNLNHDAMYWYRQDPGQGLRLIYYSQIVNDFQKGDIAEGYSVSREKKESFPLTVTSAQKNPTAFYLCASSTIRLAGGGGTQYFGPGTRLLVL.

The CDR3 nucleotides read TGTGCCAGCAGTTCTACCCTGGGACTAGCGTACAATGAGCAGTTCTTC. This translates into CASSSTLGLAYNEQFF. The chain uses TRBV6-6 and TRBJ2-1; 10 bases are a match to TRBD2. The CDR3 runs to 16 residues. The germline CDR1 and CDR2 sequences are MNHNY and SVGAGI (reference sequence). With 4 bases clipped from V and 4 bases from J, the junction kept 7 bases outside the gene matches.

The rearrangement uses TRBV10-3 and TRBJ1-4, with TRBD1 matching 8 bases. The germline V gene encodes CDR1 ENHRY and CDR2 SYGVKD. The CDR3 is 14 residues long. Trimming took 4 bases from V and 7 from J; bases not matched to a gene: 5. CDR3 bases: TGTGCCATCAGTGCCGGGACAGGAGGTGAAAAACTGTTTTTT. The encoded protein is CAISAGTGGEKLFF.

This clone has just one count. The chain joins TRBV7-9 to TRBJ2-5; 8 bases are a match to TRBD2. The CDR3 length is 18 residues. Trimming at V came to 1 base and at J to 5 bases, leaving 15 bases not matched to a gene. Germline CDR1 and CDR2: SEHNR and FQNEAQ (reference sequence). CDR3 nucleotide sequence: TGTGCCAGCAGCTTAGTGGGGTTAGCGGGACTCGTTGGGGAGACCCAGTACTTC. This translates into CASSLVGLAGLVGETQYF.